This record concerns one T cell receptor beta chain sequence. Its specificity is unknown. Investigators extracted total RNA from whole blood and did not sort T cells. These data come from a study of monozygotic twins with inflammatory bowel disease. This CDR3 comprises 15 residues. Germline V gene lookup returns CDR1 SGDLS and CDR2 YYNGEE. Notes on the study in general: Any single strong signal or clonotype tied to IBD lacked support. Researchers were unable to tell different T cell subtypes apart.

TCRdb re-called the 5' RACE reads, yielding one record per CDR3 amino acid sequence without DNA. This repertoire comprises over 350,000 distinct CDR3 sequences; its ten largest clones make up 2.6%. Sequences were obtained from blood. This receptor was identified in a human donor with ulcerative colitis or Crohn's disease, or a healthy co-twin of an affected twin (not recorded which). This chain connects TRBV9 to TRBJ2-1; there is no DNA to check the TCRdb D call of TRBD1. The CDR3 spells CASSGAGGIYNEQFF. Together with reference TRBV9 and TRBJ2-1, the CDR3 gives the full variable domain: DSGVTQTPKHLITATGQRVTLRCSPRSGDLSVYWYQQSLDQGLQFLIQYYNGEERAKGNILERFSAQQFPDLHSELNLSSLELGDSALYFCASSGAGGIYNEQFFGPGTRLTVL.